Listed here are 8 T cell receptor beta chains from one sample, sequenced in a study of regulatory T cells in long-lasting Graves disease. With iRepertoire HTBI primers and Arm-PCR of CDR3 regions, TCR beta libraries were built. TCRdb re-called the multiplex PCR reads through MiXCR, storing one row per CDR3 protein. The data hold under 250,000 distinct CDR3 sequences, with 20% observed a single time. Time point here: newly diagnosed GD, antithyroid drugs for less than 3 months. Extracted PBMC RNA gave rise to the TCR library. The material sequenced was peripheral blood mononuclear cells (PBMCs), taken at new diagnosis, from a patient treated with antithyroid drugs. Receptor source: a female donor with Graves disease.

V gene TRBV7-9 combines with J gene TRBJ2-7; no clear D gene. Trimming left V 6 bases short and J 3 bases short, with 12 bases between. Per germline, CDR1 SEHNR and CDR2 FQNEAQ (reference sequence). This CDR3 is built from 13 residues. The chain's CDR3 is CASSPPRRYEQYF. The CDR3 bases are TGTGCCAGCAGTCCTCCCCGACGCTACGAGCAGTACTTC.

This clonotype was detected ten times or more. The J gene is TRBJ1-2, the V gene TRBV7-9, with 8 bases that match TRBD1. The germline V gene encodes CDR1 SEHNR and CDR2 FQNEAQ (reference sequence). The CDR3 covers 14 residues. The V segment lost 5 bases and the J segment 5 bases; nucleotides outside the gene matches: 7. CDR3 bases: TGTGCCAGCAGCGGCCAGGGGGCGCGTTATGGCTACACCTTC. This sequence encodes CASSGQGARYGYTF.

This clonotype was counted ten times or more. The genes are TRBV9 and TRBJ2-1; 12 bases fit TRBD1. CDR3 size: 15 residues. CDR1 SGDLS and CDR2 YYNGEE come from the germline V gene. V trimming: 6 bases; J trimming: 7 bases; junction bases outside the gene matches: 8. The CDR3 coding sequence is TGTGCCAGCAACGCCGGGACAGGGGGCAAAAATGAGCAGTTCTTC. Amino acids: CASNAGTGGKNEQFF.

This clonotype was observed many times. The chain couples TRBV7-3 to TRBJ2-1; unclear D gene. Trimming pared 6 bases from V and 3 bases from J, leaving 12 bases between. The germline V gene encodes CDR1 SGHTA and CDR2 FQGTGA. The CDR3 covers 14 residues. CDR3 residues: CASSLAPRYNEQFF. DNA for the CDR3: TGTGCCAGCAGTCTCGCCCCCCGCTACAATGAGCAGTTCTTC.

CDR3 amino acids: CASSFPTGGSGANVLTF. The CDR3 DNA reads as TGTGCCAGCAGCTTTCCGACAGGGGGCTCTGGGGCCAACGTCCTGACTTTC. The chain uses TRBV11-2 and TRBJ2-6; 9 bases fit TRBD1. V trimming: 3 bases; J trimming: 0 bases; junction bases outside the gene matches: 3. CDR1 SGHAT and CDR2 FQNNGV come from the germline V gene. This CDR3 contains 17 residues.

The J gene is TRBJ2-2, the V gene TRBV5-4, with 10 bases lining up with TRBD1. The J segment lost 5 bases and the V segment lost 6 bases, leaving 4 bases of the junction unmatched. From germline, CDR1 is SGHNT and CDR2 YYREEE (reference sequence). This CDR3 is built from 14 residues. The DNA of the CDR3 is TGTGCCAGCACAAGACAGGGGGCGACCGGGGAGCTGTTTTTT. Amino acids: CASTRQGATGELFF. The whole variable domain, filled in from reference TRBV5-4 and TRBJ2-2, reads ETGVTQSPTHLIKTRGQQVTLRCSSQSGHNTVSWYQQALGQGPQFIFQYYREEENGRGNFPPRFSGLQFPNYSSELNVNALELDDSALYLCASTRQGATGELFFGEGSRLTVL.

The V call is TRBV20-1, the J call TRBJ1-1; D remains unclear. Germline CDR1 and CDR2: DFQATT and SNEGSKA (reference sequence). V was pared by 3 bases and J by 0 bases, with 11 bases between. The CDR3 totals 14 residues. CDR3: CSASPEPMNTEAFF. CDR3 DNA sequence: TGCAGTGCTAGTCCGGAGCCTATGAACACTGAAGCTTTCTTT.

As regards this clonotype: A much larger clone lies a single base off, so this may be a read error. The genes are TRBV5-6 and TRBJ2-1, with D unresolved. CDR1 and CDR2 (germline): SGHDT, YYEEEE. CDR3 length: 14 residues. The CDR3 reads CASSYTTVQNEQLF. DNA of the CDR3: TGTGCCAGCAGCTACACCACCGTACAGAATGAGCAGCTCTTC.